The T cell receptor (beta chain) under discussion was sequenced for a study of metastatic and nonmetastatic thyroid tumors. Among the patients, none had received any treatment before thyroid surgery. The CDR3 length is 16 residues. Germline CDR1 is SGHVS and CDR2 is FQNEAQ. The V end lost 2 bases, the J end lost 0 bases, and 10 bases lay between the germline ends. TCRdb re-analyzed the PCR reads through MiXCR. The table has tens of thousands of clones, approximately 15% seen once. What was sequenced was blood. The clonotype comes from a female donor with papillary thyroid cancer or a benign thyroid nodule (not recorded which). Some clones in this sample may be carry-over from other donors' samples. The chain combines TRBV7-8 with TRBJ2-2; weak D call: TRBD2 (5 bases). CDR3 region: CASSLRASPNTGELFF. The CDR3 coding sequence is TGTGCCAGCAGCTTACGTGCTAGCCCGAACACCGGGGAGCTGTTTTTT. Based on the CDR3 plus reference TRBV7-8 and TRBJ2-2, the full variable domain is GAGVSQSPRYKVAKRGQDVALRCDPISGHVSLFWYQQALGQGPEFLTYFQNEAQLDKSGLPSDRFFAERPEGSVSTLKIQRTQQEDSAVYLCASSLRASPNTGELFFGEGSRLTVL.